Many counts were recorded for the clone carrying this T cell receptor beta chain. The data originate from a study of early T cells in non-severe SARS-CoV-2 infection. Overall study context: Unsorted whole-blood RNA was sequenced in bulk, leaving chains unpaired.

The V gene's germline CDR1 is DFQATT and CDR2 SNEGSKA (reference sequence). The CDR3 consists of 13 residues. The V segment lost 7 bases and the J segment 2 bases; nucleotides outside the gene matches: 6. Researchers tagged individual cDNA molecules with unique molecular identifiers. TCRdb re-called the 5' RACE reads through MiXCR, storing one row per CDR3 protein. The sample yields about 56,000 distinct CDR3 sequences, about 15% seen once. The chain has TRBV20-1 and TRBJ2-3; 7 bases map to TRBD2. Specimen: whole blood, collected at baseline. The TCR sequence derives from an adult who was a healthcare worker with PCR-confirmed SARS-CoV-2 infection or an uninfected control (not recorded which). CDR3 bases: TGCAGTGTTCGAGCGGGAAACACAGATACGCAGTATTTT. Translation gives CSVRAGNTDTQYF.